This is a list of T cell receptor beta chains from one sample in a study of response to subunit inactivated influenza vaccine. TCRdb analysed the RT-PCR reads with MiXCR anew, one entry per CDR3 protein. The sample gives 400,000 to 650,000 distinct CDR3 sequences, less than 7.5% of which show up once; around 14% is in the top ten. The specimen was PBMCs from blood, collected less than 30 months after vaccination. These receptors originate from a man between 50 and 69 years old who received an inactivated influenza vaccine. Each CDR3 is given with its conserved first and last residue. The D gene is left open where the match is weak. Clone size is shown for a subset of rows, as once, few, many or a class of expanded clone.

V	D	size	J	CDR3	DNA
TRBV7-2	-	-	TRBJ2-1	CASSLRRVGDWNEQFF	TGTGCCAGCAGCTTAAGGAGGGTTGGGGACTGGAATGAGCAGTTCTTC
TRBV9	-	-	TRBJ2-5	CASSVGNNMGAQYF	TGTGCCAGCAGCGTAGGGAACAACATGGGGGCCCAGTACTTC
TRBV19	-	many	TRBJ2-1	CASRDYNEQFF	TGTGCCAGCAGGGACTACAATGAGCAGTTCTTC
TRBV25-1	TRBD1	few	TRBJ1-4	CASSGGTGGSWGEKLFF	TGTGCCAGCAGTGGAGGGACAGGGGGCTCATGGGGGGAAAAACTGTTTTTT
TRBV7-2	TRBD2	few	TRBJ2-7	CASSLAGGAGEQYF	TGTGCCAGCAGCTTAGCCGGGGGGGCCGGAGAGCAGTACTTC
TRBV10-3	-	-	TRBJ2-5	CAISGGTRTQETQYF	TGTGCCATCAGTGGGGGGACGCGGACACAGGAGACCCAGTACTTC
TRBV19	-	few	TRBJ1-1	CASSGSQTLFEMNTEAFF	TGTGCCAGTAGTGGGTCACAGACCTTGTTTGAGATGAACACTGAAGCTTTCTTT
TRBV5-1	-	few	TRBJ2-7	CASSRDMGGDEQYF	TGCGCCAGCAGCCGAGATATGGGGGGCGACGAGCAGTACTTC
TRBV12-3/TRBV12-4	-	-	TRBJ2-7	CASSTPGYEQYF	TGTGCCAGCAGTACCCCAGGCTACGAGCAGTACTTC
TRBV4-3	-	few	TRBJ2-7	CASSLSRGRGYEQYF	TGCGCCAGCAGCCTGAGTAGGGGAAGGGGATACGAGCAGTACTTC
TRBV12-3/TRBV12-4	TRBD1	few	TRBJ1-4	CASSSPGQDEKLFF	TGTGCCAGCAGTTCCCCGGGACAGGATGAAAAACTGTTTTTT
TRBV29-1	TRBD1	few	TRBJ2-5	CSVEDIGTGGRETQYF	TGCAGCGTTGAAGATATAGGGACAGGGGGACGGGAGACCCAGTACTTC
TRBV4-2	TRBD1	-	TRBJ1-4	CASSQESLDRGPEKLFF	TGTGCCAGCAGCCAAGAGAGTCTGGACAGGGGTCCTGAAAAACTGTTTTTT
TRBV20-1	-	few	TRBJ2-7	CSATLPRVDEQYF	TGCAGTGCCACCCTTCCCCGAGTCGACGAGCAGTACTTC
TRBV4-3	TRBD1	few	TRBJ1-2	CASSQAGQGIRNYGYTF	TGCGCCAGCAGCCAAGCTGGACAGGGGATCCGGAACTATGGCTACACCTTC
TRBV4-2	TRBD2	-	TRBJ2-1	CASSRNSGSWHNEQFF	TGTGCCAGCAGCCGGAACAGCGGGAGTTGGCACAATGAGCAGTTCTTC
TRBV7-2	TRBD2	few	TRBJ2-7	CASSQTGTSDYEQYF	TGTGCCAGCAGCCAAACCGGGACTAGCGATTACGAGCAGTACTTC
TRBV6-1	TRBD2	many	TRBJ2-1	CASRLSGSLGEQFF	TGTGCCAGCAGACTAAGCGGGAGCTTGGGGGAGCAGTTCTTC
TRBV28	-	many	TRBJ1-2	CASSFRAGRGYTF	TGTGCCAGCAGTTTCCGGGCAGGTCGAGGCTACACCTTC
TRBV5-1	TRBD2	-	TRBJ2-2	CASSRDYSNTGELFF	TGCGCCAGCAGCCGGGACTACTCAAACACCGGGGAGCTGTTTTTT
TRBV6-2/TRBV6-3	TRBD1	few	TRBJ2-7	CASTDRGSSYEQYF	TGTGCCAGCACTGACAGGGGGAGCTCCTACGAGCAGTACTTC
TRBV3-1	TRBD2	few	TRBJ2-3	CASSQSVGLAGENTQYF	TGTGCCAGCAGCCAAAGCGTCGGACTAGCGGGGGAGAATACGCAGTATTTT
TRBV28	TRBD1	few	TRBJ2-3	CASSRTGVGTDTQYF	TGTGCCAGCAGTCGGACAGGGGTGGGCACAGATACGCAGTATTTT
TRBV2	TRBD1	many	TRBJ2-1	CASTIQGFEQFF	TGTGCCAGCACCATACAGGGGTTTGAGCAGTTCTTC
TRBV7-2	TRBD1	few	TRBJ2-7	CASSNPRQGIYEQYF	TGTGCCAGCAGCAACCCCAGACAGGGGATCTACGAGCAGTACTTC
TRBV24-1	-	-	TRBJ2-3	CATRATGFTDTQYF	TGTGCCACCAGGGCGACTGGCTTCACAGATACGCAGTATTTT
TRBV7-9	-	many	TRBJ2-1	CASSHIGHEQFF	TGTGCCAGCAGCCACATAGGCCATGAGCAGTTCTTC
TRBV9	-	-	TRBJ1-1	CASRGGGARTQTEAFF	TGTGCCAGCAGGGGAGGGGGAGCCCGCACTCAGACTGAAGCTTTCTTT
TRBV11-3	TRBD2	-	TRBJ2-2	CASSPGGPSTGELFF	TGTGCCAGCAGCCCGGGAGGGCCCAGCACCGGGGAGCTGTTTTTT
TRBV7-9	-	-	TRBJ2-3	CASSLSGGRGRTDTQYF	TGTGCCAGCAGCTTAAGTGGGGGAAGGGGAAGGACAGATACGCAGTATTTT